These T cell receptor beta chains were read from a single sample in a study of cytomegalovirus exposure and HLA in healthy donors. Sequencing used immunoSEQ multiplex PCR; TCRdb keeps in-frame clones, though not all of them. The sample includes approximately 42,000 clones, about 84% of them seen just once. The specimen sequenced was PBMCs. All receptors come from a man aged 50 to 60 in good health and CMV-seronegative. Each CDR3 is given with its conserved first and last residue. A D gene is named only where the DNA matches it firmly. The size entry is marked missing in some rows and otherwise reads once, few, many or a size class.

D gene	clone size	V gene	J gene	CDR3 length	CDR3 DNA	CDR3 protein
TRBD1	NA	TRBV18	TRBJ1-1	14	TGTGCCAGCTCACCACGGGACAGGGGCTACGAGGCTTTCTTT	CASSPRDRGYEAFF
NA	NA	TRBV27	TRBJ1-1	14	TGTGCCAGTCGCCGGGGGGCGTCTTTATCTGAAGCTTTCTTT	CASRRGASLSEAFF
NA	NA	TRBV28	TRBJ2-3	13	TGTGCCAGCAGTTCCTCCTACACAGATACGCAGTATTTT	CASSSSYTDTQYF
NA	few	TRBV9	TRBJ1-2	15	TGTGCCAGCAGCGTGGGCCCCCAGGTACGTTATGGCTACACCTTC	CASSVGPQVRYGYTF
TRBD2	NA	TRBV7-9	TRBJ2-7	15	TGTTCCAGCAGCTTAGTCGAGCGGGAGGAGGTCGAGCAGTACTTC	CSSSLVEREEVEQYF
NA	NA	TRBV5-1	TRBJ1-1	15	TGCGCCAGCAGCTTTGGGGGGGCACGGAACACTGAAGCTTTCTTT	CASSFGGARNTEAFF
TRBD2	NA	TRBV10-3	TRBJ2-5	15	TGTGCCATCAGTGACCGTCCGGCGGGAGAAGAGACCCAGTACTTC	CAISDRPAGEETQYF
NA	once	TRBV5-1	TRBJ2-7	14	TGCGCCAGCAAGGGGCAGGGAGGACCCTACGAGCAGTACTTC	CASKGQGGPYEQYF
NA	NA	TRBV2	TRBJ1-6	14	TGTGCCAGCAGTGAAGCAGGGGATAATTCACCCCTCCACTTT	CASSEAGDNSPLHF
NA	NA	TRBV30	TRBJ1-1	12	TGTGCCTGGAGTGTACAAGGGGCTGAAGCTTTCTTT	CAWSVQGAEAFF
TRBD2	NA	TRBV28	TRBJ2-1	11	TGTGCCAGCAGTTTAAGCGGGAGGACGATCTTC	CASSLSGRTIF
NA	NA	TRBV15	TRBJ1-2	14	TGTGCCACCAGCAGGCCCGGGAGCGAGTCCGGCTACACCTTC	CATSRPGSESGYTF
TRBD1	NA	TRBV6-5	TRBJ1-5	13	TGTGCCAGCAGGCCAGGGGGCAGTCAGCCCCAGCATTTT	CASRPGGSQPQHF
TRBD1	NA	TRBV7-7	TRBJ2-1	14	TGTGCTAGCAGCGCCGGGACAGGGTTGGATGAGCAGTTCTTC	CASSAGTGLDEQFF
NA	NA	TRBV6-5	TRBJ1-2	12	TGTGCCAGCAGCCCCGGGAACTATGGCTACACCTTC	CASSPGNYGYTF
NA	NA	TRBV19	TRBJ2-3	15	TGTGCCAGTAGTATCTTTGGGCCGGGAACAGATACGCAGTATTTT	CASSIFGPGTDTQYF
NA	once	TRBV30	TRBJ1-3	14	TGTGCCTGGAGTCTGGGGAGCGCCTTAAACACCATATATTTT	CAWSLGSALNTIYF
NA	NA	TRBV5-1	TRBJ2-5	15	TGCGCCAGCAGCTTGCAGGGTGGGGGCGTGGAGACCCAGTACTTC	CASSLQGGGVETQYF
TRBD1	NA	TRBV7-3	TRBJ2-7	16	TGTGCCAGCAGCCTATCCGGGACAGGGGGCTTCGACGAGCAGTACTTC	CASSLSGTGGFDEQYF
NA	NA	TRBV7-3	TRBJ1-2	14	TGTGCCAGCAGCTTAAGCTTGGGAGGGCTTGGCTACACCTTC	CASSLSLGGLGYTF
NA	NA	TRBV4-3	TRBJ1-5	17	TGCGCCAGCAGCCAAGATTCCCACGCGATCGGCAATCAGCCCCAGCATTTT	CASSQDSHAIGNQPQHF
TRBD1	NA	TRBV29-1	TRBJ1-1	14	TGCAGCGCCTGCAGACAGGGGGGTTACACTGAAGCTTTCTTT	CSACRQGGYTEAFF
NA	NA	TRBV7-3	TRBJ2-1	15	TGTGCCAGCAGCTGGGGTCGGGGGTCGCTCAATGAGCAGTTCTTC	CASSWGRGSLNEQFF
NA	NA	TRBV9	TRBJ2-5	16	TGTGCCAGCAGCATCAGACCCTGGGACTACCAAGAGACCCAGTACTTC	CASSIRPWDYQETQYF
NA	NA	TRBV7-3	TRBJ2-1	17	TGTGCCAGCAGCCCTGTGGGGGGGCTTAGCTCCTACAATGAGCAGTTCTTC	CASSPVGGLSSYNEQFF
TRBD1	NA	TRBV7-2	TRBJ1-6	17	TGTGCCAGCAGCTTAGGGGACCAGGGGGTATATAATTCACCCCTCCACTTT	CASSLGDQGVYNSPLHF
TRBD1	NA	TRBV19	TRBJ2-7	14	TGTGCCAGTAGTAAGCCGGGACAGACCTACGAGCAGTACTTC	CASSKPGQTYEQYF
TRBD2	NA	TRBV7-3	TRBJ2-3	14	TGTGCCAGCAGCCGCCAGCGGGATCCAGATACGCAGTATTTT	CASSRQRDPDTQYF
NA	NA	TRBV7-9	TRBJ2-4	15	TGTGCCAGCAGCTCCTTAAGGGACAACAAAAACATTCAGTACTTC	CASSSLRDNKNIQYF
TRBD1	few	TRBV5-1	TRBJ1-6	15	TGCGCCAGCAGCTTGGCGGGACAGGGCTCCTCACCCCTCCACTTT	CASSLAGQGSSPLHF
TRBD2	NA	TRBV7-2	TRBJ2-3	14	TGTGCCAGCAGCTTAGGTCGGGAGGCGGATACGCAGTATTTT	CASSLGREADTQYF
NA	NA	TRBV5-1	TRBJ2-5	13	TGCGCCAGCAGCTTGTATCAGCAAGAGACCCAGTACTTC	CASSLYQQETQYF
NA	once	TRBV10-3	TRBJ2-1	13	TGTGCCATCAGTGAGGTAGCCTACAATGAGCAGTTCTTC	CAISEVAYNEQFF
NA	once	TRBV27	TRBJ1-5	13	TGTGCCAGCAGCACACAGGGTCTGCAGCCCCAGCATTTT	CASSTQGLQPQHF
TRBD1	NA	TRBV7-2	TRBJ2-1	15	TGCGCCAGCAGCTTGGACAGGGGGCATTACAATGAGCAGTTCTTC	CASSLDRGHYNEQFF
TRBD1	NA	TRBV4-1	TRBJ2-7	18	TGCGCCAGCAGCCCCCCCCAAGACAGGGGGAAAAGCTCCTACGAGCAGTACTTC	CASSPPQDRGKSSYEQYF
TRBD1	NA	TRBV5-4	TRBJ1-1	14	TGTGCCAGCAGCTCCGTGGGGACAGGGAGTCGGGCTTTCTTT	CASSSVGTGSRAFF
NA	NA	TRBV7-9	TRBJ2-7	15	TGTTCCAGCAGCTCCCCGTGGAGGGATGATGGCGAGCAGTACTTC	CSSSSPWRDDGEQYF
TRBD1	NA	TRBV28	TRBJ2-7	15	TGTGCCAGCAGTTTCACAGGGGGCGGGAGCTACGAGCAGTACTTC	CASSFTGGGSYEQYF
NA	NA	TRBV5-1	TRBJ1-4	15	TGCGCCAGCAGCTCTCAGGGGATCGGTAATGAAAAACTGTTTTTT	CASSSQGIGNEKLFF
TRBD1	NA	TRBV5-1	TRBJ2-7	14	TGCGCCAGCAGCCCTGGACAGGGGAACGACGAGCAGTACTTC	CASSPGQGNDEQYF
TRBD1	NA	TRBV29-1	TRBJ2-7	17	TGCAGCGTCCAGGGGACCATGACAGGGAGTAAACCCTACGAGCAGTACTTC	CSVQGTMTGSKPYEQYF
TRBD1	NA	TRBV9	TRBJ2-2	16	TGTGCCAGCAGCCCACAGGGGTTCGCGAACACCGGGGAGCTGTCTTTT	CASSPQGFANTGELSF
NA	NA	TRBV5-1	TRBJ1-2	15	TGCGCCAGCAGCTTGGCGCTTTCTTCGGGTACCGGCTACACCTTC	CASSLALSSGTGYTF
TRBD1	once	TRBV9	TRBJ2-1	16	TGTGCCAGCAGCGTAGCTACAGGGGGAAGCTACAATGAGCAGTTCTTC	CASSVATGGSYNEQFF
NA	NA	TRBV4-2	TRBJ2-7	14	TGTGCCAGCAGCCTCTCTCTGGAGGGAAACGAGCAGTACTTC	CASSLSLEGNEQYF
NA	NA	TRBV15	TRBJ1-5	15	TGTGCCACCAGTCCCCTACTAGGGAAAAATCAGCCCCAGCATTTT	CATSPLLGKNQPQHF
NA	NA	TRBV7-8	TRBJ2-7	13	TGTGCCAGCAGCTTAGCGCGCGGGTACGAGCAGTACTTC	CASSLARGYEQYF
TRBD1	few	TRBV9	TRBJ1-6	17	TGTGCCAGCAGCCCGTTCGACAGGGGGAGGTATAATTCACCCCTCCACTTT	CASSPFDRGRYNSPLHF
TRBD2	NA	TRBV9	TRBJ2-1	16	TGTGCCAGCACCGAGGGGACTAGCGGGAGGGATGGTGAGCAGTTCTTC	CASTEGTSGRDGEQFF
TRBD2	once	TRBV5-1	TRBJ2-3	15	TGCGCCAGCAGCCCGACTAGCGGGGACACAGATACGCAGTATTTT	CASSPTSGDTDTQYF
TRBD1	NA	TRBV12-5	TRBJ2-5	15	TGTGCTAGTGGTGTTGCGGGACAGGGGTTGGAGACCCAGTACTTC	CASGVAGQGLETQYF
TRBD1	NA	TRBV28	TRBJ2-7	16	TGTGCCAGCAGTTCCCTGACAGGGGAAGAGGGCTACGAGCAGTACTTC	CASSSLTGEEGYEQYF
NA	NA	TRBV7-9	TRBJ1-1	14	TGTGCCAGCAGTTCCAGGGTATCGAACACTGAAGCTTTCTTT	CASSSRVSNTEAFF
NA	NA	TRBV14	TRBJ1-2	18	TGTGCCAGCAGCCAAGATTTGGGGGCGCGAGTCAATTCGGATGGCTACACCTTC	CASSQDLGARVNSDGYTF
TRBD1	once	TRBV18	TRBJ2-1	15	TGTGCCAGCTCGCAACCGGGACAGAATTACAATGAGCAGTTCTTC	CASSQPGQNYNEQFF
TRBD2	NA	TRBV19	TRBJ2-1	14	TGTGCCAGTAGTATCCTAGCGGGAGGCGGCGGGCAGTTCTTC	CASSILAGGGGQFF
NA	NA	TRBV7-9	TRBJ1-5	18	TGTGCCAGCAGCTTAAGTAGGGGCGGTCAGATTGGCAATCAGCCCCAGCATTTT	CASSLSRGGQIGNQPQHF
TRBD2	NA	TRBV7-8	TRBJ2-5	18	TGTGCCAGCAGCTCGTCCGGGACTAGCGGGACCTCCCAAGAGACCCAGTACTTC	CASSSSGTSGTSQETQYF